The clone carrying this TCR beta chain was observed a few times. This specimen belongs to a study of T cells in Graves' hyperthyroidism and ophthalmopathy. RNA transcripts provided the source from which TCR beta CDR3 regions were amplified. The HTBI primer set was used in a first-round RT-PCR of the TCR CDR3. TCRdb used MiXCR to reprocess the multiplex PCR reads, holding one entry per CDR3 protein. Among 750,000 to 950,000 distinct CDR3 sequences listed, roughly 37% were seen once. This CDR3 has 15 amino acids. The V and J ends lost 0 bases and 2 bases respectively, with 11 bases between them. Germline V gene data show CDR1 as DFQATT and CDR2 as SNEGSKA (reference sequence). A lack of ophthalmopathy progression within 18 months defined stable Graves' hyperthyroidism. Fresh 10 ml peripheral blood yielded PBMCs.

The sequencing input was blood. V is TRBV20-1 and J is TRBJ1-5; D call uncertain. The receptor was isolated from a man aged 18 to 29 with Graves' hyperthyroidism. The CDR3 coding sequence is TGCAGTGCTAGAGATAGCGGGGTGGGCAATCAGCCCCAGCATTTT. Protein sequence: CSARDSGVGNQPQHF.